The rows below give T cell receptor beta chains drawn from one sample of a study of blood T cells in healthy people across ages. TCRdb itself ran the 5' RACE reads through MiXCR, one entry per CDR3 protein. The sample has hundreds of thousands of distinct CDR3 sequences, around 21% seen once. Sequencing input: blood. All receptors come from a man between 65 and 85 years old in good health. Each CDR3 is given with its conserved first and last residue. Each record gives: V gene, J gene, clone size, D gene, CDR3 protein, CDR3 DNA. The D gene is left open where the match is weak. For some rows the clone size is stated as once, few or many, or as a class when expanded; others skip it.

>TRBV5-1|TRBJ2-7|.|TRBD1
CASSIETGGSSCEQYF
TGCGCCAGCAGCATTGAGACAGGGGGCTCATCCTGCGAGCAGTACTTC
>TRBV14|TRBJ2-1|few|.
CASSQVLGSNEQFF
TGTGCCAGCAGCCAAGTGCTGGGGTCCAATGAGCAGTTCTTC
>TRBV6-1|TRBJ2-1|few|.
CASSEVSGNEQFF
TGTGCCAGCAGTGAAGTCTCAGGCAATGAGCAGTTCTTC
>TRBV5-1|TRBJ2-7|few|TRBD1
CASSSVGTGSYEQYF
TGCGCCAGCAGCTCAGTCGGGACAGGATCCTACGAGCAGTACTTC
>TRBV4-1|TRBJ2-7|.|.
CASSYDRHSSYEQYF
TGCGCCAGCAGTTACGACAGGCACAGCTCCTACGAGCAGTACTTC
>TRBV20-1|TRBJ2-1|few|.
CSARDSHSYNEQFF
TGCAGTGCCAGGGACTCCCACTCCTACAATGAGCAGTTCTTC
>TRBV29-1|TRBJ2-5|.|.
CSVESGGGETQYF
TGCAGCGTGGAGAGCGGAGGGGGAGAGACCCAGTACTTC
>TRBV5-5|TRBJ1-2|.|.
CASSAAHWTGLGYTF
TGTGCCAGCAGCGCGGCGCATTGGACCGGCCTAGGCTACACCTTC
>TRBV20-1|TRBJ2-5|few|TRBD1
CSARATGGRETQYF
TGCAGTGCTAGGGCAACAGGGGGTCGAGAGACCCAGTACTTC
>TRBV10-3|TRBJ2-1|.|.
CAISGGTFNEQFF
TGTGCCATCAGTGGGGGGACTTTTAATGAGCAGTTCTTC
>TRBV6-5|TRBJ2-1|few|.
CASRDSRTLSYNEQFF
TGTGCCAGCAGAGACTCGCGGACCCTCTCCTACAATGAGCAGTTCTTC
>TRBV27|TRBJ2-5|few|.
CASSKRNQETQYF
TGTGCCAGCAGTAAGAGGAACCAAGAGACCCAGTACTTC
>TRBV4-1|TRBJ2-7|many|TRBD1
CASSQLQQGRYEQYF
TGCGCCAGCAGCCAACTCCAACAGGGGCGCTACGAGCAGTACTTC
>TRBV5-8|TRBJ2-7|few|TRBD2
CASSLGLAGGFSYEQYF
TGTGCCAGCAGCTTGGGACTAGCGGGAGGCTTCTCCTACGAGCAGTACTTC
>TRBV6-6|TRBJ1-5|.|.
CASSAPGKDQPQHF
TGTGCCAGCAGTGCCCCCGGGAAGGATCAGCCCCAGCATTTT
>TRBV7-3|TRBJ2-1|.|TRBD2
CASSLSSGTFNEQFF
TGTGCCAGCAGCTTAAGTAGCGGGACTTTCAATGAGCAGTTCTTC
>TRBV5-1|TRBJ2-5|few|.
CASSSSGVGETQYF
TGCGCCAGCAGCTCCTCTGGGGTAGGAGAGACCCAGTACTTC
>TRBV6-2/TRBV6-3|TRBJ2-7|.|TRBD1
CASSYKPGQTNYEQYF
TGTGCCAGCAGCTACAAGCCGGGACAGACCAACTACGAGCAGTACTTC
>TRBV7-2|TRBJ2-2|.|.
CASSLVRQNTGELFF
TGTGCCAGCAGCTTGGTTCGACAGAACACCGGGGAGCTGTTTTTT
>TRBV6-1|TRBJ1-5|few|.
CASSEQNQPQHF
TGTGCCAGCAGTGAGCAGAATCAGCCCCAGCATTTT
>TRBV25-1|TRBJ2-7|many|.
CASRDQGTLSLDEQYF
TGTGCCAGCAGAGATCAGGGAACCCTGAGTCTCGACGAGCAGTACTTC
>TRBV5-1|TRBJ1-1|.|TRBD1
CASSWGLTGLNTEAFF
TGCGCCAGCAGCTGGGGCCTGACAGGGTTGAACACTGAAGCTTTCTTT
>TRBV5-1|TRBJ1-6|many|.
CASSLQGENSPLHF
TGCGCCAGCAGCTTGCAGGGCGAGAATTCACCCCTCCACTTT
>TRBV20-1|TRBJ2-5|few|.
CSASIGQQETQYF
TGCAGTGCTAGCATCGGACAGCAAGAGACCCAGTACTTC
>TRBV28|TRBJ2-1|few|.
CASSLLQDYNEQFF
TGTGCCAGCAGTTTGTTGCAGGATTACAATGAGCAGTTCTTC
>TRBV20-1|TRBJ2-7|.|.
CSARVWSSYEQYF
TGCAGTGCTAGAGTCTGGAGTTCCTACGAGCAGTACTTC
>TRBV7-7|TRBJ2-5|.|TRBD2
CASSFGGNTETQYF
TGTGCTAGCAGCTTCGGGGGGAACACAGAGACCCAGTACTTC
>TRBV11-2|TRBJ2-1|.|.
CASTPGGPYNEQFF
TGTGCCAGCACCCCGGGTGGGCCCTACAATGAGCAGTTCTTC
>TRBV12-3/TRBV12-4|TRBJ2-7|.|TRBD1
CASSLGQADYEQYF
TGTGCCAGCAGTCTGGGACAGGCCGACTACGAGCAGTACTTC
>TRBV28|TRBJ2-3|.|TRBD2
CASSLWTSGSTDTQYF
TGTGCCAGCAGTTTATGGACTAGCGGGAGTACAGATACGCAGTATTTT
>TRBV4-1|TRBJ2-2|.|.
CASSPYPTRTGELFF
TGCGCCAGCAGCCCCTATCCAACAAGGACCGGGGAGCTGTTTTTT
>TRBV5-1|TRBJ2-3|.|TRBD2
CASSLVGLAGISTDTQYF
TGCGCCAGCAGCCTTGTCGGACTAGCGGGAATTAGCACAGATACGCAGTATTTT
>TRBV19|TRBJ2-2|few|TRBD2
CASSEREATGELFF
TGTGCCAGTAGTGAACGGGAGGCCACCGGGGAGCTGTTTTTT
>TRBV20-1|TRBJ2-7|.|.
CSAQFHEQYF
TGCAGTGCCCAGTTCCACGAGCAGTACTTC
>TRBV7-9|TRBJ2-5|few|TRBD1
CASSSVTGLEETQYF
TGTGCCAGCAGCTCTGTGACAGGGCTGGAGGAGACCCAGTACTTC
>TRBV3-1|TRBJ2-1|few|.
CASSSTYEQHF
TGTGCCAGCAGTTCCACCTACGAGCAGCACTTC
>TRBV28|TRBJ2-5|.|.
CATSTPYQETQYF
TGTGCCACCTCGACACCGTACCAAGAGACCCAGTACTTC
>TRBV28|TRBJ2-3|.|.
CASTLMGLSTDTQYF
TGTGCCAGCACCCTAATGGGACTGAGCACAGATACGCAGTATTTT
>TRBV7-2|TRBJ2-1|.|.
CASSRDSIYNEQFF
TGTGCCAGCAGCCGGGACTCGATCTACAATGAGCAGTTCTTC
>TRBV20-1|TRBJ2-7|many|TRBD1
CSAWDRGAYEQYF
TGCAGTGCCTGGGACAGGGGGGCCTACGAGCAGTACTTC
>TRBV10-3|TRBJ1-3|.|.
CAMSSTTPPGNTIYF
TGTGCCATGAGTTCAACGACCCCTCCGGGAAACACCATATATTTT
>TRBV27|TRBJ2-3|.|TRBD2
CASSVNGGGRSTDTQYF
TGTGCCAGCAGTGTCAACGGGGGAGGGAGAAGCACAGATACGCAGTATTTT
>TRBV3-1|TRBJ2-6|few|.
CASSQQASGANVLTF
TGTGCCAGCAGCCAACAGGCCTCTGGGGCCAACGTCCTGACTTTC
>TRBV2|TRBJ2-1|.|TRBD2
CASKSSGSLNYNEQFF
TGTGCCAGCAAGAGTAGCGGGAGTTTAAACTACAATGAGCAGTTCTTC
>TRBV5-1|TRBJ2-3|few|.
CASSLMGPTDTQYF
TGCGCCAGCAGCTTAATGGGGCCCACAGATACGCAGTATTTT
>TRBV3-1|TRBJ2-3|many|TRBD2
CASSALAGRDTQYF
TGTGCCAGCAGCGCCTTAGCGGGGAGAGATACGCAGTATTTT
>TRBV15|TRBJ2-1|.|.
CATKRTAGSYNEQFF
TGTGCCACCAAACGGACAGCAGGATCCTACAATGAGCAGTTCTTC
>TRBV27|TRBJ2-7|few|TRBD2
CASTQLAGGKSYEQYF
TGTGCCAGCACCCAACTAGCGGGAGGAAAATCCTACGAGCAGTACTTC
>TRBV15|TRBJ2-5|few|.
CATSRTSETQETQYF
TGTGCCACCAGCAGAACCTCAGAAACCCAAGAGACCCAGTACTTC
>TRBV28|TRBJ2-1|.|TRBD2
CASSLALLAGDHYEQFF
TGTGCCAGCTCCCTCGCCCTTTTAGCGGGAGATCACTATGAGCAGTTCTTC
>TRBV19|TRBJ1-1|many|.
CASSMTVNTEAFF
TGTGCCAGTAGTATGACAGTGAACACTGAAGCTTTCTTT
>TRBV11-2|TRBJ2-1|few|.
CTSSLGSYNEQFF
TGTACCAGCAGCTTGGGCAGCTACAATGAGCAGTTCTTC
>TRBV12-3/TRBV12-4|TRBJ2-7|few|.
CASMVQGPYEQYF
TGTGCCAGCATGGTGCAGGGACCCTACGAGCAGTACTTC
>TRBV28|TRBJ2-7|few|TRBD1
CASSRGTGPLF
TGTGCCAGCAGCCGAGGGACAGGCCCTTTATTC
>TRBV7-9|TRBJ2-5|.|TRBD1
CASSSDRGRGETQYF
TGTGCCAGCAGCTCAGACAGGGGGAGAGGAGAGACCCAGTACTTC
>TRBV7-2|TRBJ2-6|.|.
CASSLGLAPGANVLTF
TGTGCCAGCAGCTTAGGGCTAGCACCTGGGGCCAACGTCCTGACTTTC
>TRBV6-6|TRBJ2-3|once|.
CASSYWQGTDTQYF
TGTGCCAGCAGTTATTGGCAGGGAACAGATACGCAGTATTTT
>TRBV2|TRBJ2-5|many|.
CASSEDETQYF
TGCGCCAGCAGTGAGGACGAGACCCAGTACTTC
>TRBV12-3/TRBV12-4|TRBJ2-1|few|.
CASSSNYEQFF
TGTGCCAGCAGTTCCAACTATGAGCAGTTCTTC
>TRBV6-6|TRBJ2-7|.|.
CASSYSFYEQYF
TGTGCCAGCAGTTACTCGTTCTACGAGCAGTACTTC